This T cell receptor (beta chain) was found in a study of T cell responses to AZD1222 COVID-19 vaccine. Study-wide points: Most donors were white British and more were female, and clonal diversity was possibly underestimated. Seropositive AZD1222 recipients at baseline numbered only 6 or 7.

Repertoires were generated with immunoSEQ multiplex PCR, while TCRdb's copy carries only in-frame clones and drops some. The sample records 40,000 to 60,000 clones, approximately 79% being singletons. Points on this clone: The antigen is unknown.

J gave up 0 bases and V 5 bases, and 3 bases lay outside the gene matches. The CDR3 extends over 15 amino acids. CDR1 is SGHNT, CDR2 YENEEA, per germline. The chain is built from TRBV11-3 and TRBJ2-1; 8 bases match TRBD2. The source material was peripheral blood, sampled on day 0 of MenACWY control vaccination. The sequence was obtained from an adult in good health. Here the CDR3 DNA reads TGTGCCAGCAGCACTAGCGGAAGCTCCTACAATGAGCAGTTCTTC. It yields the protein CASSTSGSSYNEQFF.